The next 20 T cell receptor beta chains were all read from a single sample in a study of identical twins (dated by TCRdb to 2016 to 2018). Libraries came from 5' RACE. Sequencing used an Illumina HiSeq 2000. The public reads were reprocessed in TCRdb via fastp at Q25 and MiXCR, keeping in-frame beta chains. Identical CDR3 protein sequences are pooled into one entry, listed with their most common genes and DNA. This sample is represented by approximately 150,000 distinct CDR3 sequences; around 3.4% of them were singletons. The ten most abundant clones make up approximately 7.6% of the sample. The sequenced sample consisted of memory T cells sorted from blood. What this sample's cell subset or site label stands for: CD45RO+ enriched T cells. All receptors come from a man aged 18 to 29 in good health.

In this sample, this clonotype turned up many times. The rearrangement uses TRBV19 and TRBJ2-7; D is perhaps TRBD1 (7 bases). V was pared by 5 bases and J by 6 bases, with 17 bases between. Per germline, CDR1 LNHDA and CDR2 SQIVND (reference sequence). This CDR3 region has 14 residues. CDR3: CASSSTAGGREQYF. The CDR3 DNA follows: TGTGCCAGTAGTTCTACGGCAGGGGGGCGCGAGCAGTACTTC.

This clonotype has a count of ten or more. The chain has TRBV24-1 and TRBJ2-2; D could derive from TRBD1 or TRBD2 (6 bases each). Germline loops: CDR1 KGHDR, CDR2 SFDVKD. Trimming stripped 6 bases from V and 6 bases from J, with 10 bases between. The CDR3 has 13 residues. The CDR3 protein is CATSSGASGELFF. CDR3 DNA sequence: TGTGCCACCAGTTCGGGGGCGTCCGGGGAGCTGTTTTTT.

In its sample, this clonotype was seen many times. The V gene is TRBV9, the J gene TRBJ2-2; D gene unclear. The CDR3 length is 14 residues. Germline V lookup: CDR1 SGDLS, CDR2 YYNGEE. Trimming left V 4 bases short and J 3 bases short, with 10 bases between. CDR3 coding DNA: TGTGCCAGCAGCCGCCGGTGGGACACCGGGGAGCTGTTTTTT. It specifies CASSRRWDTGELFF.

This clonotype appeared many times. The genes are TRBV12-3 or TRBV12-4 and TRBJ1-4; no firm D call. Between the trimmed V and J ends, which lost 5 bases and 2 bases, there was a span of 3 bases. The length of the CDR3 is 12 residues. For the CDR3, the DNA is TGTGCCAGCAGTCTGACTAATGAAAAACTGTTTTTT. Translation gives CASSLTNEKLFF.

This clonotype occurred many times. The missing conserved phenylalanine or tryptophan at the end of this CDR3 makes a read error likely. The limits of the CDR3 on the DNA are not certain, so only TCRdb's listed CDR3 is given. The gene calls are TRBV29-1 and TRBJ1-1. The CDR3 length is 13 residues, termini included. CDR1 is SQVTM and CDR2 is ANQGSEA in the germline V gene. CDR3 sequence: CSVSGQLNTEAFL.

This clonotype occurred many times. The chain uses TRBV10-3 and TRBJ2-1; D ambiguous. Trimming removed 6 bases at V and 1 base at J, with 10 bases between. Germline V CDR1 and CDR2: ENHRY, SYGVKD. This CDR3 spans 14 amino acids. CDR3 nucleotide sequence: TGTGCCATCAGGGGCCAGGCGTCCTACAATGAGCAGTTCTTC. This translates into CAIRGQASYNEQFF.

As for this clonotype: A much larger clone lies one base from this, so it may be a read error. The V gene is TRBV4-3, the J gene TRBJ2-1; D is perhaps TRBD1 (5 bases). The germline V gene has CDR1 LGHNA and CDR2 YSLEER. The CDR3 runs 15 residues. The chain's CDR3 is CASTQEWGYINEQFF. Written as DNA, the CDR3 is TGCGCCAGCACCCAAGAATGGGGCTACATCAATGAGCAGTTCTTC.

This clonotype was counted ten times or more. V and J are TRBV6-1 and TRBJ2-3; the match to TRBD2 covers 7 bases. Germline V CDR1 and CDR2: MNHNS, SASEGT. V gave up 6 bases and J gave up 6 bases; unmatched junction bases: 6. The length of the CDR3 is 13 residues. The CDR3 DNA reads TGTGCCAGCAGACGACTAGCAACGGATACGCAGTATTTT. Translated: CASRRLATDTQYF.

In its sample, this clonotype was seen many times. The genes are TRBV5-6 and TRBJ2-6, with D possibly matching TRBD1 (6 bases). The germline V and J ends were trimmed by 5 bases and 0 bases, with 6 bases remaining between them. The V gene's germline CDR1 is SGHDT and CDR2 YYEEEE. The CDR3 loop spans 14 amino acids. CDR3 region: CASRQGSGANVLTF. For the CDR3, the DNA is TGTGCCAGCAGACAGGGCTCTGGGGCCAACGTCCTGACTTTC.

This clonotype was detected ten times or more. The chain carries TRBV13 and TRBJ2-5; 9 nucleotides agree with TRBD1. In germline, CDR1 is PRHDT, CDR2 FYEKMQ (reference sequence). J lost 5 bases, V lost 6 bases, and 7 bases had no gene match. The CDR3 runs 14 residues. CDR3 region: CASRLTGGGETQYF. Written as DNA, the CDR3 is TGTGCCAGCAGACTAACAGGGGGCGGCGAGACCCAGTACTTC.

The table lists this clonotype with many counts. V gene TRBV3-1 combines with J gene TRBJ2-5, with D possibly matching TRBD1 (5 bases). Germline CDR1 reads LGHDT; CDR2 reads YNNKEL (reference sequence). The ends were cut back, 3 bases at V and 4 bases at J, with 12 bases in the middle. The CDR3 consists of 14 residues. The CDR3 region is CASSQSGSGETQYF. The CDR3, as DNA: TGTGCCAGCAGCCAGTCAGGGTCCGGAGAGACCCAGTACTTC.

This clonotype was counted at least ten times. This sequence joins TRBV7-9 and TRBJ2-1; D uncertain. The CDR3 loop spans 12 amino acids. V lost 5 bases to trimming and J lost 8 bases, with 10 bases between them. CDR1 SEHNR and CDR2 FQNEAQ come from the germline V gene (reference sequence). CDR3 amino acids: CASSRAPYEQFF. DNA of the CDR3: TGTGCCAGCAGCCGGGCCCCCTATGAGCAGTTCTTC.

This clonotype has a count of ten or more. The chain combines TRBV12-3 or TRBV12-4 with TRBJ2-1; the D gene is possibly TRBD2 (6 bases). V was trimmed by 6 bases and J by 1 base, leaving 13 bases between them. The CDR3 runs to 15 residues. CDR3 amino acids: CASSPASVSYNEQFF. Written as DNA, the CDR3 is TGTGCCAGCAGCCCCGCTAGCGTATCCTACAATGAGCAGTTCTTC.

This clonotype was counted many times. The chain combines TRBV20-1 with TRBJ2-1, with D perhaps matching TRBD1 or TRBD2 (6 bases each). V dropped 5 bases and J dropped 1 base, with 15 bases sitting between them. The CDR3 is made up of 15 amino acids. Germline loops: CDR1 DFQATT, CDR2 SNEGSKA (reference sequence). This chain's CDR3 is CSAHITGRSYNEQFF. CDR3 coding DNA: TGCAGTGCTCATATTACAGGGAGGTCCTACAATGAGCAGTTCTTC.

Many counts were recorded for this clonotype. The CDR3 DNA reads as TGCAGTGCTAGAGACCGGACAGTCGGTGGCTACACCTTC. Translating it yields CSARDRTVGGYTF. This sequence joins TRBV20-1 and TRBJ1-2, with D possibly TRBD1 on 6 matching bases. The length of the CDR3 is 13 residues. From germline, CDR1 is DFQATT and CDR2 SNEGSKA (reference sequence). With 0 bases removed from V and 7 bases from J, the gap between germline ends came to 12 bases.

This clonotype was seen many times. The chain employs TRBV11-2 and TRBJ2-2, with 7 bases identical to TRBD1. Trimming at V came to 5 bases and at J to 5 bases, leaving 8 bases not matched to a gene. The CDR3 sequence is 15 residues long. Germline values: CDR1 SGHAT, CDR2 FQNNGV. CDR3 residues: CASSRNRGQTGELFF. For the CDR3, the DNA is TGTGCCAGCAGCAGAAACAGGGGCCAGACCGGGGAGCTGTTTTTT. Full variable domain (outside the CDR3, taken from reference TRBV11-2 and TRBJ2-2): EAGVAQSPRYKIIEKRQSVAFWCNPISGHATLYWYQQILGQGPKLLIQFQNNGVVDDSQLPKDRFSAERLKGVDSTLKIQPAKLEDSAVYLCASSRNRGQTGELFFGEGSRLTVL.

Ten or more counts support this clonotype. This chain connects TRBV5-1 to TRBJ1-6, with a weak D call TRBD1 (5 bases). The CDR3 loop spans 14 amino acids. V shed 5 bases and J shed 3 bases, with 9 bases lying between them. Germline-derived CDR1 and CDR2 are SGHRS and YFSETQ. CDR3 DNA sequence: TGCGCCAGCAGGGGGGGATTCTATAATTCACCCCTCCACTTT. Its translation is CASRGGFYNSPLHF.

This clonotype was recorded many times. The chain carries TRBV6-1 and TRBJ2-7; a possible D gene is TRBD1 (5 bases). The CDR3 runs to 14 residues. Per germline, CDR1 MNHNS and CDR2 SASEGT. The V and J ends lost 5 bases and 4 bases respectively, with 15 bases between them. The CDR3 DNA reads TGTGCCAGCAGTCGAGACAGCGATGGTTACGAGCAGTACTTC. It encodes CASSRDSDGYEQYF.

Ten or more counts support this clonotype. The CDR3 sequence is CSASEWKRGLAGPDTQYF. The CDR3 nucleotides are TGCAGTGCTAGCGAGTGGAAGCGGGGACTAGCCGGGCCAGATACGCAGTATTTT. This chain connects TRBV20-1 to TRBJ2-3; 9 bases align to TRBD2. Germline V CDR1 and CDR2: DFQATT, SNEGSKA (reference sequence). The CDR3 consists of 18 residues. J was trimmed by 4 bases and V by 3 bases; bases with no gene match: 17.

There are many counts of this clonotype. The rearrangement links TRBV6-2 or TRBV6-3 to TRBJ1-5; 7 nucleotides line up with TRBD1. V shed 2 bases and J 2 bases; nucleotides not matched to a gene: 0. Per germline, CDR1 MNHEY and CDR2 SVGEGT. The CDR3 has 14 residues. The CDR3 region has the DNA TGTGCCAGCAGTTACGGACAGGGCAATCAGCCCCAGCATTTT. It translates to CASSYGQGNQPQHF.